What follows are 26 T cell receptor beta chains derived from one specimen sequenced in a study of somatic mutations in cytotoxic T cells in rheumatoid arthritis. Method: immunoSEQ multiplex PCR; TCRdb's copy keeps in-frame clones and lacks some. Here the sample spans roughly 12,000 clones, 80% being singletons. Sequencing used CD8+ T cells sorted from blood. The receptors come from a man between 50 and 59 years old in good health.

The V call is TRBV30, the J call TRBJ2-3, with D possibly TRBD2 on 5 matching bases. The CDR3 runs to 16 residues. From germline, CDR1 is GTSNPN and CDR2 SVGIG (reference sequence). V was trimmed by 2 bases and J by 4 bases, leaving 19 bases between them. In DNA form, the CDR3 reads TGTGCCTGGAGTTCTGGGTCCTCCCTGGAGGCAGATACGCAGTATTTT. Translating it yields CAWSSGSSLEADTQYF.

V and J are TRBV9 and TRBJ2-1; weak D call: TRBD2 (6 bases). The V gene lost 3 bases and the J gene lost 8 bases, with 15 bases spanning the gap. The CDR3 covers 14 residues. Germline CDR1 reads SGDLS; CDR2 reads YYNGEE. The CDR3 loop is CASSARLVLDEQFF. CDR3 nucleotides: TGTGCCAGCAGCGCCCGACTAGTTTTAGATGAGCAGTTCTTC.

This chain joins TRBV27 and TRBJ1-6; unclear D gene. Looked up from germline, CDR1 is MNHEY and CDR2 is SMNVEV (reference sequence). The CDR3 is made up of 14 amino acids. V lost 3 bases and J 5 bases, leaving 8 bases between the germline ends. The CDR3 is CASSLAGHNSPLHF. In DNA form, the CDR3 reads TGTGCCAGCAGTTTGGCGGGCCATAATTCACCCCTCCACTTT.

Only one count was recorded for this clone. This chain links TRBV7-6 with TRBJ2-7; D not resolved. V was cut by 2 bases and J by 0 bases, with 8 bases left in between. Germline CDR1 reads SGHVS; CDR2 reads FNYEAQ. The CDR3 sequence is 14 residues long. The CDR3 coding sequence is TGTGCCAGCAGCTTAACGGAGAGCTCCTACGAGCAGTACTTC. It specifies CASSLTESSYEQYF.

This chain links TRBV6-5 with TRBJ2-2; D tentatively reads TRBD1 or TRBD2 (5 bases each). V lost 8 bases to trimming and J lost 9 bases, with 19 bases between them. The CDR3 is made up of 14 amino acids. Germline CDR1 and CDR2: MNHEY and SVGAGI. The CDR3 DNA follows: TGTGCCAGCCCAACCGGGACGTCTCACAGGGAGCTGTTTTTT. Translation: CASPTGTSHRELFF.

The gene calls are TRBV6-5 and TRBJ1-5; 8 bases map to TRBD1. The CDR3 extends over 15 amino acids. V was clipped by 6 bases and J by 4 bases; unmatched bases: 8. The V gene's germline CDR1 is MNHEY and CDR2 SVGAGI. The CDR3, as DNA: TGTGCCAGCAGCTCCGGACAGGGCTGGAATCAGCCCCAGCATTTT. Its protein product is CASSSGQGWNQPQHF.

The rearrangement links TRBV19 to TRBJ1-2, with a weak D call TRBD1 (5 bases). CDR1 is LNHDA, CDR2 SQIVND, per germline (reference sequence). The V gene lost 2 bases and the J gene lost 4 bases, with 5 bases spanning the gap. The CDR3 covers 12 residues. CDR3: CASSIQGYGYTF. CDR3 sequence (DNA): TGTGCCAGTAGTATACAGGGCTATGGCTACACCTTC.

This clone appeared once. The chain carries TRBV7-9 and TRBJ1-5; no definite D call. The CDR3 spans 16 residues. The germline gives CDR1 SEHNR, CDR2 FQNEAQ (reference sequence). The V end was cut by 5 bases, the J end by 2 bases, with 16 bases between. The CDR3 sequence: CASSGGMGFGNQPQHF. CDR3 bases: TGTGCCAGCAGCGGAGGCATGGGTTTTGGCAATCAGCCCCAGCATTTT.

This chain uses TRBV7-6 with TRBJ2-5; D remains unclear. This CDR3 is built from 15 residues. Trimming removed 5 bases from V and 4 bases from J, with 17 bases in between. From germline, CDR1 is SGHVS and CDR2 FNYEAQ. The CDR3 region is CASSPDGPQRETQYF. The DNA of the CDR3 is TGTGCCAGCAGCCCCGACGGGCCGCAAAGAGAGACCCAGTACTTC.

The chain joins TRBV28 to TRBJ2-2; 7 bases are shared with TRBD1. The CDR3 is 15 amino acids. In germline, CDR1 is MDHEN, CDR2 SYDVKM. V dropped 6 bases and J dropped 6; count of bases not matched to a gene: 10. CDR3 amino acids: CASRTVDRIAGELFF. The CDR3 DNA is TGTGCCAGCAGGACCGTGGACAGGATCGCCGGGGAGCTGTTTTTT. Filled out from reference TRBV28 and TRBJ2-2, the complete variable domain reads DVKVTQSSRYLVKRTGEKVFLECVQDMDHENMFWYRQDPGLGLRLIYFSYDVKMKEKGDIPEGYSVSREKKERFSLILESASTNQTSMYLCASRTVDRIAGELFFGEGSRLTVL.

The chain couples TRBV4-1 to TRBJ2-7, with D perhaps TRBD2 (6 bases). Looked up from germline, CDR1 is MGHRA and CDR2 is YSYEKL. This CDR3 region has 15 residues. V lost 3 bases and J 9 bases, leaving 21 bases between the germline ends. The CDR3 sequence: CASSQVRPGAGGQYF. DNA for the CDR3: TGCGCCAGCAGCCAGGTCCGACCGGGAGCCGGTGGGCAGTACTTC.

This chain uses TRBV11-2 with TRBJ2-1, with 8 bases fitting TRBD2. Trimming removed 3 bases from V and 6 bases from J; junction bases left unmatched: 10. The CDR3 contains 16 residues. The germline gives CDR1 SGHAT, CDR2 FQNNGV. The CDR3 sequence is CASSFRPGLVLNEQFF. Written as DNA, the CDR3 is TGTGCCAGCAGCTTCCGACCGGGACTAGTCCTCAATGAGCAGTTCTTC.

The J gene is TRBJ1-1, the V gene TRBV5-6; TRBD1 might be the D (6 bases). This CDR3 region has 14 residues. The V end was cut by 3 bases, the J end by 0 bases, with 9 bases between. CDR1 SGHDT and CDR2 YYEEEE come from the germline V gene. CDR3 coding DNA: TGTGCCAGCAGCTCAAGGGGGATGAACACTGAAGCTTTCTTT. The encoded protein is CASSSRGMNTEAFF.

V and J are TRBV4-1 and TRBJ2-3, with D possibly matching TRBD1 (6 bases). Germline CDR1 reads MGHRA; CDR2 reads YSYEKL. Trimming left V 3 bases short and J 4 bases short, with 14 bases between. The CDR3 loop spans 15 amino acids. CDR3 DNA: TGCGCCAGCAGCCAGGCCGGGCGGACAGCAGATACGCAGTATTTT. This codes for CASSQAGRTADTQYF.

The genes are TRBV28 and TRBJ2-2, with D tentatively TRBD1 or TRBD2 (5 bases each). Trimming shortened V by 3 bases and J by 5 bases, and 7 bases separated the two germline ends. Germline V gene lookup returns CDR1 MDHEN and CDR2 SYDVKM. The CDR3 contains 13 residues. The CDR3 loop reads CASSFGGTGELFF. The CDR3 coding sequence is TGTGCCAGCAGTTTTGGGGGAACCGGGGAGCTGTTTTTT.

The chain uses TRBV11-3 and TRBJ2-1, with D unclear. V was trimmed by 2 bases and J by 5 bases, leaving 7 bases between them. In germline, CDR1 is SGHNT, CDR2 YENEEA. The CDR3 covers 13 residues. CDR3 region: CASSLRDHNEQFF. DNA of the CDR3: TGTGCCAGCAGCTTACGCGATCACAATGAGCAGTTCTTC.

This clone was counted a single time. The chain couples TRBV4-3 to TRBJ2-2; a weak D match, TRBD1 (6 bases). Germline V gene data show CDR1 as LGHNA and CDR2 as YSLEER. The length of the CDR3 is 16 residues. V was pared by 4 bases and J by 3 bases, with 15 bases between. In DNA form, the CDR3 reads TGCGCCAGCAGCCCTAAAAGGACAGTAGACACCGGGGAGCTGTTTTTT. This encodes CASSPKRTVDTGELFF.

This chain links TRBV2 with TRBJ1-2; D not resolved. The CDR3 extends over 13 amino acids. V dropped 0 bases and J dropped 4 bases, with 6 bases sitting between them. The germline V gene has CDR1 SNHLY and CDR2 FYNNEI. CDR3 nucleotides: TGTGCCAGCAGTGAAGCCCCGAGCTATGGCTACACCTTC. It is translated as CASSEAPSYGYTF.

DNA of the CDR3: TGTGCCAGCAGTCGCAGTCTGTCCCAGTACTTC. This translates into CASSRSLSQYF. The chain carries TRBV5-6 and TRBJ2-5; no clear D. Trimming removed 5 bases at V and 9 bases at J, with 11 bases between. This CDR3 region has 11 residues. CDR1 SGHDT and CDR2 YYEEEE come from the germline V gene. Combining the CDR3 with reference TRBV5-6 and TRBJ2-5 gives the whole variable domain DAGVTQSPTHLIKTRGQQVTLRCSPKSGHDTVSWYQQALGQGPQFIFQYYEEEERQRGNFPDRFSGHQFPNYSSELNVNALLLGDSALYLCASSRSLSQYFGPGTRLLVL.

This rearrangement joins TRBV6-5 to TRBJ2-2; D unresolved. Germline CDR1 is MNHEY and CDR2 is SVGAGI. Trimming took 3 bases from V and 7 from J, leaving 15 bases between them. CDR3 length: 15 amino acids. The CDR3 region is CASSYALRLGGELFF. The DNA for the CDR3 is TGTGCCAGCAGTTATGCTCTGCGTCTTGGCGGGGAGCTGTTTTTT.

This clone has just a few counts. This CDR3 is CASSFWNTGELFF. The CDR3 DNA is TGTGCCAGCAGCTTTTGGAACACCGGGGAGCTGTTTTTT. The genes are TRBV12-1 and TRBJ2-2. TRBV12-1 has pseudogene status. The CDR3 sequence is 13 residues long.

V gene TRBV5-1 combines with J gene TRBJ1-2; D uncertain. Germline assignment: CDR1 SGHRS and CDR2 YFSETQ. The length of the CDR3 is 15 residues. Trimming cost V 0 bases and J 2 bases, with 11 bases left between them. CDR3 DNA: TGCGCCAGCAGCTTGGAGTTTGGCGGAAACTATGGCTACACCTTC. This codes for CASSLEFGGNYGYTF.

The chain's CDR3 is CASSLDDRIQPQHF. Here the CDR3 DNA reads TGTGCCAGCAGCTTAGACGACAGGATCCAGCCCCAGCATTTT. The chain links TRBV7-8 to TRBJ1-5, with D possibly TRBD1 on 6 matching bases. Germline lookup yields CDR1 SGHVS and CDR2 FQNEAQ. The CDR3 spans 14 residues. V was pared by 1 base and J by 7 bases, with 11 bases between. The whole variable domain, remainder taken from reference TRBV7-8 and TRBJ1-5, is GAGVSQSPRYKVAKRGQDVALRCDPISGHVSLFWYQQALGQGPEFLTYFQNEAQLDKSGLPSDRFFAERPEGSVSTLKIQRTQQEDSAVYLCASSLDDRIQPQHFGDGTRLSIL.

The chain combines TRBV10-2 with TRBJ1-1; no clear D. Trimming stripped 2 bases from V and 1 base from J, with 5 bases between. CDR3 length: 13 amino acids. Germline loops: CDR1 WSHSY, CDR2 SAAADI. This chain's CDR3 is CASSENTNTEAFF. The DNA for the CDR3 is TGCGCCAGCAGTGAGAACACGAACACTGAAGCTTTCTTT.

The chain is built from TRBV5-6 and TRBJ2-5, with 11 bases that match TRBD2. From germline, CDR1 is SGHDT and CDR2 YYEEEE. The ends lost 6 bases at V and 4 bases at J; junction bases unmatched: 8. The CDR3 totals 15 residues. The CDR3 spells CASIPSGRWGETQYF. Here the CDR3 DNA reads TGTGCCAGCATACCTAGCGGGAGGTGGGGAGAGACCCAGTACTTC.

The V and J genes are TRBV5-1 and TRBJ1-4, with 10 bases that match TRBD1. The germline CDR1 and CDR2 sequences are SGHRS and YFSETQ. The CDR3 totals 16 residues. J was trimmed by 8 bases and V by 1 base; bases with no gene match: 8. The CDR3 spells CASSLRQGAVGEKLFF. The CDR3 nucleotides read TGCGCCAGCAGCTTGCGACAGGGGGCAGTCGGAGAAAAACTGTTTTTT.